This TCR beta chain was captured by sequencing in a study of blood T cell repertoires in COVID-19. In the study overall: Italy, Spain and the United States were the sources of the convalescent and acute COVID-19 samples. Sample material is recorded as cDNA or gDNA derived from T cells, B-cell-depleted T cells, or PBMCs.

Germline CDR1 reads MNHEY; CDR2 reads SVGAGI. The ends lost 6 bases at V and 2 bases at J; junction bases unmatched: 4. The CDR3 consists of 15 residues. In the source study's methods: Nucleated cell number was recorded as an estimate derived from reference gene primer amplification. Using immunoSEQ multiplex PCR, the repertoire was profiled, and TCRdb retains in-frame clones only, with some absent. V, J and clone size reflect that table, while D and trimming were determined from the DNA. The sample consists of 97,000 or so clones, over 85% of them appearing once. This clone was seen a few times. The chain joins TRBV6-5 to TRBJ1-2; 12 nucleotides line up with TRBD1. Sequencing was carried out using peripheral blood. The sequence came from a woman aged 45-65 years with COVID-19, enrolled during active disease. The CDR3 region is CASRGQGAGNYGYTF. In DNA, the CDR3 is TGTGCCAGCAGGGGACAGGGGGCAGGGAACTATGGCTACACCTTC.